This T cell receptor beta chain originates from a study of radiotherapy plus CTLA-4 blockade in lung cancer. Study-level findings and limits: Interferon-beta, together with early blood T cell clone dynamics, reportedly best predicted response.

Profiling relied on immunoSEQ multiplex PCR, and the TCRdb table lists in-frame clones only, not all of them. The repertoire holds roughly 98,000 clones, with 75% to 90% as singletons. The V and J ends lost 2 bases and 3 bases, in that order; junction bases with no gene match: 9. Germline V gene data show CDR1 as WSHSY and CDR2 as SAAADI. The CDR3 has 17 residues. Concerning this clone itself: Its matching antigen is unknown.

This TCR derives from a human donor with non-small cell lung cancer who had a partial response to radiotherapy plus ipilimumab. This material consisted of peripheral blood, taken from a patient treated with radiotherapy plus ipilimumab. The chain uses TRBV10-2 and TRBJ2-1; TRBD2 matches at 8 bases. The CDR3 DNA sequence: TGCGCCAGCAGTGAGCCCGGACTAGCAATCAGCTACAATGAGCAGTTCTTC. Amino acid sequence: CASSEPGLAISYNEQFF.